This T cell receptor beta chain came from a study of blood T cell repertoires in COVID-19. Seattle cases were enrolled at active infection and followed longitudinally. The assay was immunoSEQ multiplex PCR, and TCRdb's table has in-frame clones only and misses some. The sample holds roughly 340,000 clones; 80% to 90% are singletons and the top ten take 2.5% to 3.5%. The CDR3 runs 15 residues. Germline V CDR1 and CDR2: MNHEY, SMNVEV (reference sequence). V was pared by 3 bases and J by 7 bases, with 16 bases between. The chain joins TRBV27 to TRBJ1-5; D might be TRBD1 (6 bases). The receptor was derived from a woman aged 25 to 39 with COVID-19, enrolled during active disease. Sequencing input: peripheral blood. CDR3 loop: CASSFGRTGTQPQHF. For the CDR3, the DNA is TGTGCCAGCAGTTTTGGGAGAACAGGGACCCAGCCCCAGCATTTT.